This T cell receptor (beta chain) was found in a study of T cells in Graves' hyperthyroidism and ophthalmopathy. Across the study: Peripheral blood was obtained at initial diagnosis, preceding any treatment.

Ten or more counts support this clonotype. Its antigen remains unknown. Study results and caveats: In blood, most of the thyroid clonotypes expanded above 0.001 were also present.

At least 3 on the Clinical Activity Score was recorded for ophthalmopathy patients, who also had NOSPECS grade at least 4 and duration under 3 months. Uncontrolled infection, other autoimmune disease, pregnancy or lactation barred patients from enrollment. In germline, CDR1 is MNHEY, CDR2 SVGAGI. The CDR3 sequence is 15 residues long. The V gene end was trimmed by 4 bases and the J gene end by 3 bases; junction bases not matched to a gene: 8. Amplification yielded TCR beta CDR3 regions, with RNA transcripts as the source. First-round RT-PCR targeting the TCR CDR3 was performed with the HTBI primer set. TCRdb called the multiplex PCR reads again in MiXCR, with one record for every CDR3 protein. Here the sample spans roughly 560,000 distinct CDR3 sequences, about 15% being singletons.

Source material: blood. This chain links TRBV6-5 with TRBJ1-2, with TRBD1 identical over 7 bases. This clonotype was sampled from a woman aged 40 to 50 with Graves' ophthalmopathy. The CDR3 spells CASSSPGGSDYGYTF. For the CDR3, the DNA is TGTGCCAGCAGTTCCCCAGGGGGATCGGACTATGGCTACACCTTC.